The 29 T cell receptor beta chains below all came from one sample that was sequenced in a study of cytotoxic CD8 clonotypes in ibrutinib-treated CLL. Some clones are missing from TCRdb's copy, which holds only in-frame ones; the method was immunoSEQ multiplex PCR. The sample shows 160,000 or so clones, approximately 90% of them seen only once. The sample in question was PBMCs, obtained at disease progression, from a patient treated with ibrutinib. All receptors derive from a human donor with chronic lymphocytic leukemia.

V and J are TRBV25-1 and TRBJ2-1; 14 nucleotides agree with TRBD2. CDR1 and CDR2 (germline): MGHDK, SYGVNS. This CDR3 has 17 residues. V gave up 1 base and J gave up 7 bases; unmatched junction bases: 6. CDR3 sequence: CASSESGTSGRTNEQFF. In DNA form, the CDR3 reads TGTGCCAGCAGTGAATCGGGGACTAGCGGGAGAACGAATGAGCAGTTCTTC.

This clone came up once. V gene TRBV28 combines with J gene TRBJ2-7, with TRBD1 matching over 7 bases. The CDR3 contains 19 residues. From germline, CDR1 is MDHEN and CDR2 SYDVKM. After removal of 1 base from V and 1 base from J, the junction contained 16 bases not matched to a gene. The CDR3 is CASSLSRYSTGKRSYEQYF. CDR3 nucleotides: TGTGCCAGCAGTTTATCGCGATATTCGACAGGGAAGAGGTCCTACGAGCAGTACTTC.

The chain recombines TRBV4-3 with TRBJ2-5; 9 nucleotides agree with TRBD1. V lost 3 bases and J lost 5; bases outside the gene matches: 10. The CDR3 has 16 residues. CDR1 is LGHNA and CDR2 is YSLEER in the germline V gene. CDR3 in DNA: TGCGCCAGCAGCCAGTTCTGGGGACAGGGTGATGAGACCCAGTACTTC. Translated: CASSQFWGQGDETQYF.

CDR3 amino acids: CASGLDGQGIGELFF. In DNA, the CDR3 is TGTGCTAGTGGTTTGGACGGACAGGGGATCGGGGAGCTGTTTTTT. The chain recombines TRBV12-5 with TRBJ2-2; 9 bases are a match to TRBD1. The CDR3 is made up of 15 amino acids. J lost 7 bases, V lost 1 base, and 4 bases had no gene match. Per the germline V gene, CDR1 is LGHNT and CDR2 is FRNRAP.

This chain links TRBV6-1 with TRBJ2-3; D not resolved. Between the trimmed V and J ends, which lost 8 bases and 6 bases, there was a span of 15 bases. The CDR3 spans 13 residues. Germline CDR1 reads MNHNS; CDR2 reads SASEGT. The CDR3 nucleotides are TGTGCCAGCCAGGACGGTCCGCGCGATACGCAGTATTTT. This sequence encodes CASQDGPRDTQYF.

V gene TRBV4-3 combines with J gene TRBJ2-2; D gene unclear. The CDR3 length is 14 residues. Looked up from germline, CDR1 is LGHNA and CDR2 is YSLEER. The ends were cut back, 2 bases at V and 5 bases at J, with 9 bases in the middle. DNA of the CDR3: TGCGCCAGCAGCCAATTCAGTCGAACCGGGGAGCTGTTTTTT. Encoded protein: CASSQFSRTGELFF.

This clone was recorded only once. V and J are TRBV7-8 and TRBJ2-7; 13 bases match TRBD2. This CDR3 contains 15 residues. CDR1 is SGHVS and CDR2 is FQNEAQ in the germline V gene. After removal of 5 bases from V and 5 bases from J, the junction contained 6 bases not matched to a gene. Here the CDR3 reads CASSTTSGRAHEQYF. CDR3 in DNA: TGTGCCAGCAGCACCACTAGCGGGAGGGCCCACGAGCAGTACTTC. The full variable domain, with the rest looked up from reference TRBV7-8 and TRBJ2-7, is GAGVSQSPRYKVAKRGQDVALRCDPISGHVSLFWYQQALGQGPEFLTYFQNEAQLDKSGLPSDRFFAERPEGSVSTLKIQRTQQEDSAVYLCASSTTSGRAHEQYFGPGTRLTVT.

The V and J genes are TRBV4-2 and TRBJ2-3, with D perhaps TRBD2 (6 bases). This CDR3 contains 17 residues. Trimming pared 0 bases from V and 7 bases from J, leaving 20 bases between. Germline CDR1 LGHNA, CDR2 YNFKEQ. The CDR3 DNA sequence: TGTGCCAGCAGCCAAGAAGGACTAATCGGCGTGACAAATACGCAGTATTTT. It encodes CASSQEGLIGVTNTQYF.

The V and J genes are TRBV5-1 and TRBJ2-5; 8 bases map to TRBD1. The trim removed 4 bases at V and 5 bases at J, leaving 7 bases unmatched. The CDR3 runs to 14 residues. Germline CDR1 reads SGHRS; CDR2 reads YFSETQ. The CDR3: CASSPRTGTETQYF. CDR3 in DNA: TGCGCCAGCAGCCCCCGGACAGGGACCGAGACCCAGTACTTC. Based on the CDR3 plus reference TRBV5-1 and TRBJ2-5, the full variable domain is KAGVTQTPRYLIKTRGQQVTLSCSPISGHRSVSWYQQTPGQGLQFLFEYFSETQRNKGNFPGRFSGRQFSNSRSEMNVSTLELGDSALYLCASSPRTGTETQYFGPGTRLLVL.

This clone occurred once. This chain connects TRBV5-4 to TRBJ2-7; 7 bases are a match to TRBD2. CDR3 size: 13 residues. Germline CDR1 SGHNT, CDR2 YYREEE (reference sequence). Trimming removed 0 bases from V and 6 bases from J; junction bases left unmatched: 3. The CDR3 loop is CASSLVGGTEQYF. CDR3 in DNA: TGTGCCAGCAGCTTGGTGGGGGGGACCGAGCAGTACTTC. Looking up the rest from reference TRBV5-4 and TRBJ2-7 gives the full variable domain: ETGVTQSPTHLIKTRGQQVTLRCSSQSGHNTVSWYQQALGQGPQFIFQYYREEENGRGNFPPRFSGLQFPNYSSELNVNALELDDSALYLCASSLVGGTEQYFGPGTRLTVT.

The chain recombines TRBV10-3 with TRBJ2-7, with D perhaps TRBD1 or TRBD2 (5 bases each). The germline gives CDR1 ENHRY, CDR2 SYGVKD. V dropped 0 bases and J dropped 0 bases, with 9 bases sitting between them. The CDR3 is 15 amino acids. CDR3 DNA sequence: TGTGCCATCAGTGAGTCAGAGGGGAGCTCCTACGAGCAGTACTTC. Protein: CAISESEGSSYEQYF.

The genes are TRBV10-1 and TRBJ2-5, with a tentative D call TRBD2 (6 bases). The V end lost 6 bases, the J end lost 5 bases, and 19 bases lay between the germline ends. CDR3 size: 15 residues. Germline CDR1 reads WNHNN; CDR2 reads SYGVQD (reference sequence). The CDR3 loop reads CASSVGLASTETQYF. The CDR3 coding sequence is TGCGCCAGCAGCGTAGGGCTAGCGTCTACGGAGACCCAGTACTTC.

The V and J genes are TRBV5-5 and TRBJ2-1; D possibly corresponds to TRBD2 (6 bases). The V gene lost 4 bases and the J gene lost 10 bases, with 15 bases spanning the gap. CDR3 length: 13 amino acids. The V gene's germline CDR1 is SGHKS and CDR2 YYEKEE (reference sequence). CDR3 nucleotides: TGTGCCAGCAGCCAAAGGGACTTTTTGGAGCAGTTCTTC. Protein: CASSQRDFLEQFF.

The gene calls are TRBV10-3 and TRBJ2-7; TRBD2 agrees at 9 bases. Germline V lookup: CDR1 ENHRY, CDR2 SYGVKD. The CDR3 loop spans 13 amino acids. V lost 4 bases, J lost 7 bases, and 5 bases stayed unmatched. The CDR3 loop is CAISGSGRGEQYF. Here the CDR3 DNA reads TGTGCCATCAGTGGTAGCGGGAGAGGAGAGCAGTACTTC.

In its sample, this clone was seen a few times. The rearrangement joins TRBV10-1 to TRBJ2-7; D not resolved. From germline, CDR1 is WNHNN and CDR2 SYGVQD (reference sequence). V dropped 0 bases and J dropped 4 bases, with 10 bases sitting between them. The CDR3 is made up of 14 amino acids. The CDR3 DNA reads TGCGCCAGCAGTGAGTCTGGACGCACGTACGAGCAGTACTTC. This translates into CASSESGRTYEQYF.

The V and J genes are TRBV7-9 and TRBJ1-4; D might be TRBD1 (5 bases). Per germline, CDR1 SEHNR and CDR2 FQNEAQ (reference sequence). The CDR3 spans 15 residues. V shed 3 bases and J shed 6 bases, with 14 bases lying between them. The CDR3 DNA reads TGTGCCAGCAGCTTCTCGACGGCGGGGGATGAAAAACTGTTTTTT. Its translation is CASSFSTAGDEKLFF.

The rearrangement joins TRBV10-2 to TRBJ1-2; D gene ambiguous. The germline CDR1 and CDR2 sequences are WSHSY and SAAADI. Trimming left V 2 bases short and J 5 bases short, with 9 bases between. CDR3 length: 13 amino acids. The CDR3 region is CASSEDRRYGYTF. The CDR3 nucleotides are TGCGCCAGCAGTGAGGACCGACGGTATGGCTACACCTTC.

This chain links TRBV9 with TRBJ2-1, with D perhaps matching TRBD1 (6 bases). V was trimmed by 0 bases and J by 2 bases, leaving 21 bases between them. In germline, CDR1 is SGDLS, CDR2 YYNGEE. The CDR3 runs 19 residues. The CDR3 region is CASSVGNRTAWKTYNEQFF. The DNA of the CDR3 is TGTGCCAGCAGCGTAGGAAACCGGACAGCGTGGAAGACCTACAATGAGCAGTTCTTC.

CDR3 DNA: TGTGCCAGCAGTTTGGTATTTGTCGGGACCTCACTTGGTTTCTTT. Translation gives CASSLVFVGTSLGFF. This chain uses TRBV28 with TRBJ1-1; TRBD1 is a possible D gene (5 bases). This CDR3 is built from 15 residues. CDR1 MDHEN and CDR2 SYDVKM come from the germline V gene. V shed 3 bases and J shed 13 bases, with 24 bases lying between them.

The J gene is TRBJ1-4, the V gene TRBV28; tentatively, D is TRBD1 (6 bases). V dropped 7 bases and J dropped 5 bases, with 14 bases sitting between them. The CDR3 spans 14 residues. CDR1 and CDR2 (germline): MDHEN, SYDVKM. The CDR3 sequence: CASTNRQANEKLFF. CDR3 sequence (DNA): TGTGCCAGCACAAACCGACAGGCAAATGAAAAACTGTTTTTT. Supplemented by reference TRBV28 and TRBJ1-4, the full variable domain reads DVKVTQSSRYLVKRTGEKVFLECVQDMDHENMFWYRQDPGLGLRLIYFSYDVKMKEKGDIPEGYSVSREKKERFSLILESASTNQTSMYLCASTNRQANEKLFFGSGTQLSVL.

The CDR3 nucleotides are TGCGCCAGCAGCCAGCAAATAGCGGGGGTGAACACCGGGGAGCTGTTTTTT. Translating gives CASSQQIAGVNTGELFF. J is TRBJ2-2 and V is TRBV4-1, with 9 bases that match TRBD2. This CDR3 is 17 amino acids long. V gave up 3 bases and J gave up 1 base; unmatched junction bases: 6. Germline V gives CDR1 MGHRA, CDR2 YSYEKL.

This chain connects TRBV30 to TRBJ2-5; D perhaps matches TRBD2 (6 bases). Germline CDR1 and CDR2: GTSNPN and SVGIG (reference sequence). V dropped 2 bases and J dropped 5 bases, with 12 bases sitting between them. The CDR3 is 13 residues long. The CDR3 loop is CAWSLGGWETQYF. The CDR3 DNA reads TGTGCCTGGAGTCTAGGAGGGTGGGAGACCCAGTACTTC.

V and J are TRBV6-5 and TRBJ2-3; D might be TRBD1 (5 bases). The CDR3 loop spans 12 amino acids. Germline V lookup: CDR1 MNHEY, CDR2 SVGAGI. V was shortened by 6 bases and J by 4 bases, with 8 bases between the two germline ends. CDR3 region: CASSRTPDTQYF. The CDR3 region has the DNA TGTGCCAGCAGCCGGACACCAGATACGCAGTATTTT.

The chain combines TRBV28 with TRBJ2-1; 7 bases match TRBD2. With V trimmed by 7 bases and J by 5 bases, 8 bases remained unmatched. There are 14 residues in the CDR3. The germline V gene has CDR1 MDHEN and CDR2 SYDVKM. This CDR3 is CASNPGGTHNEQFF. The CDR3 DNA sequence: TGTGCCAGCAACCCCGGGGGGACCCACAATGAGCAGTTCTTC. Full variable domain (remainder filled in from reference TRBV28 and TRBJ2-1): DVKVTQSSRYLVKRTGEKVFLECVQDMDHENMFWYRQDPGLGLRLIYFSYDVKMKEKGDIPEGYSVSREKKERFSLILESASTNQTSMYLCASNPGGTHNEQFFGPGTRLTVL.

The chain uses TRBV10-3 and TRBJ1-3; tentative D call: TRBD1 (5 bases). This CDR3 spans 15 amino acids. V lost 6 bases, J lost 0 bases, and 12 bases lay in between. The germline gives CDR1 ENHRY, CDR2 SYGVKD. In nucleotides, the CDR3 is TGTGCCATCAGCGGTAGTCAGGGCTCTGGAAACACCATATATTTT. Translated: CAISGSQGSGNTIYF.

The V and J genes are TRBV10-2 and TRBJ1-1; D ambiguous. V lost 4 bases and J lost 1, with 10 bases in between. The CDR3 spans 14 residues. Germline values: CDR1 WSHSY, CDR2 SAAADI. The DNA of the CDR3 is TGCGCCAGCAGTGGTTGGACGGAGAACACTGAAGCTTTCTTT. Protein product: CASSGWTENTEAFF.

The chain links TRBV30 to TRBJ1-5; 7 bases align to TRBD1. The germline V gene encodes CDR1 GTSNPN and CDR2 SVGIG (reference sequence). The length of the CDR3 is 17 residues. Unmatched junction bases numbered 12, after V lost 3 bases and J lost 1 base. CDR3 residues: CAWSGRTRDRSNQPQHF. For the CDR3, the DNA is TGTGCCTGGAGCGGACGCACCCGGGACAGAAGCAATCAGCCCCAGCATTTT.

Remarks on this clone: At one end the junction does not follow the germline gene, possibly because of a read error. The CDR3 spells CASSPRSGALKTEAFF. The CDR3, as DNA: TGTGCCAGCTCACCACGGTCAGGGGCCCTGAAAACTGAAGCTTTCTTT. The V and J genes are TRBV18 and TRBJ1-1; tentative D call: TRBD1 (6 bases). Germline-derived CDR1 and CDR2 are KGHSH and LQKENI. The CDR3 extends over 16 amino acids.

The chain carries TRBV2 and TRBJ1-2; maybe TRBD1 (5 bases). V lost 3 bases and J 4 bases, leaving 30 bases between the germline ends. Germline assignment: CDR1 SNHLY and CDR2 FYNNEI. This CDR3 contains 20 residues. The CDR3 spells CASSDHGGGNMNPTIYGYTF. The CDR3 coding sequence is TGTGCCAGCAGTGATCACGGCGGGGGGAATATGAACCCCACCATCTATGGCTACACCTTC.